The present T cell receptor beta chain was sequenced within a study of OX40 agonist ivuxolimab in advanced cancers. The wider study: Intravenous ivuxolimab at 0.01 to 10 mg/kg was given to patients every 2 weeks.

Points on this clone: Its antigen is not known.

Only in-frame clones appear in the TCRdb table, and some are missing; sequencing was by immunoSEQ multiplex PCR. The top ten hold around 15% of the sample, which has roughly 67,000 clones, 85% to 95% seen once. Overall study results and limits: Some patients without response likewise showed low normalized clonal expansion. Individuals who were partial responders at 0.1-3.0 mg/kg had clonal expansion that ranked among the lowest. Expanded clones were, on average, more numerous in CD8+ T cells than in CD4+.

Deletions cut 7 bases from V and 1 base from J, with 20 bases between. The CDR3 is made up of 17 amino acids. Germline CDR1 is SEHNR and CDR2 is FQNEAQ (reference sequence). V and J are TRBV7-9 and TRBJ2-1, with D unresolved. The sequence was collected from an adult with an advanced solid tumor such as melanoma, head and neck, liver or kidney cancer. This material consisted of CD4+ or CD8+ T cells sorted from blood, taken in a trial of the OX40 agonist ivuxolimab. This CDR3 reads CASIPTTGARSYNEQFF. The CDR3 DNA reads as TGTGCCAGCATTCCCACCACCGGAGCTAGGTCCTACAATGAGCAGTTCTTC.